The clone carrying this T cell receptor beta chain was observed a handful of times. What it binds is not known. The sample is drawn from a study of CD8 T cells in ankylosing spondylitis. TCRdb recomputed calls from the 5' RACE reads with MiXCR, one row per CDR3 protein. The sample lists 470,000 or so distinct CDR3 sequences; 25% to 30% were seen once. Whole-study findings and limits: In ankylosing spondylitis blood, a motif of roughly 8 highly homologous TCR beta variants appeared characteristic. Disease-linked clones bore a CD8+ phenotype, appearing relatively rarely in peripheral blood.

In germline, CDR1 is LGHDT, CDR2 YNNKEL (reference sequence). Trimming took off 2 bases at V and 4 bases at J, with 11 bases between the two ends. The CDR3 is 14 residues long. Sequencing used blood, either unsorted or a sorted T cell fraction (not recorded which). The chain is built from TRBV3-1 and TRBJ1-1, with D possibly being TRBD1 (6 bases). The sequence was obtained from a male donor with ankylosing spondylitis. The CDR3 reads CASSQQQGSTEAFF. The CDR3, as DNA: TGTGCCAGCAGCCAACAGCAGGGGAGCACTGAAGCTTTCTTT.